Sequencing of this T cell receptor (beta chain) was carried out in a study of cytomegalovirus exposure and HLA in healthy donors. A remark on this clone: Antigen unknown.

Study-wide results and caveats: The HLA-A and HLA-B alleles of most subjects were reportedly predicted accurately from TCR beta sequences. An Asian-associated ancestry cluster reportedly showed fewer N-insertions than the roughly 670-donor mean in a later analysis.

The PCR contained 60 Vbeta and 13 Jbeta primers. Assay used: immunoSEQ multiplex PCR; TCRdb lists only in-frame clones, some missing. The table records under 95,000 clones, roughly 72% of them present only once. In nominal health when sampled, donors likely had unrecorded immune exposures nonetheless. Germline CDR1 and CDR2: SNHLY and FYNNEI. This CDR3 comprises 17 residues. V lost 6 bases, J lost 6 bases, and 7 bases stayed unmatched. The chain is built from TRBV2 and TRBJ2-2; 16 bases line up with TRBD2. The clonotype originates from a man aged 25-40 years in good health and CMV-seropositive. Sample: PBMCs. This chain's CDR3 is CASRSGLAGGLAGELFF. The CDR3 DNA is TGTGCCAGCAGATCGGGACTAGCGGGGGGGCTTGCCGGGGAGCTGTTTTTT.